The present entry profiles one T cell receptor (beta chain) with its context. Its antigen is unidentified. How the authors handled the data: Owing to the provision of junction-only sequences devoid of quality scores by immunoSEQ, filtering differed. The table came from immunoSEQ multiplex PCR; TCRdb's copy has only in-frame clones and leaves some out. V and J calls and clone size are those listed in that table; D and trimming were worked out from the DNA. Seen here are 550,000 to 700,000 clones, 60% to 75% observed once, and the top ten hold about 1.8%. This record belongs to a study of shared clonotypes between healthy human individuals. About the study: CD4 naive and memory got three plates each, CD8 naive two, CD8 memory one.

The CDR3 is made up of 11 amino acids. Germline loops: CDR1 DFQATT, CDR2 SNEGSKA (reference sequence). V dropped 3 bases and J dropped 5 bases, with 8 bases sitting between them. Study-wide findings and caveats: Among a handful of donors, approximately 5% of naive CD4 clonotypes were found in common.

V is TRBV20-1 and J is TRBJ2-7; D remains ambiguous. The receptor's source is a woman in her twenties or thirties in good health. The sequenced material came from memory CD4+ T cells sorted from blood. The subset was: CD45RA-negative fraction. The CDR3 region has the DNA TGCAGTGCTAGGGGGATCAACGAGCAGTACTTC. Its protein is CSARGINEQYF.